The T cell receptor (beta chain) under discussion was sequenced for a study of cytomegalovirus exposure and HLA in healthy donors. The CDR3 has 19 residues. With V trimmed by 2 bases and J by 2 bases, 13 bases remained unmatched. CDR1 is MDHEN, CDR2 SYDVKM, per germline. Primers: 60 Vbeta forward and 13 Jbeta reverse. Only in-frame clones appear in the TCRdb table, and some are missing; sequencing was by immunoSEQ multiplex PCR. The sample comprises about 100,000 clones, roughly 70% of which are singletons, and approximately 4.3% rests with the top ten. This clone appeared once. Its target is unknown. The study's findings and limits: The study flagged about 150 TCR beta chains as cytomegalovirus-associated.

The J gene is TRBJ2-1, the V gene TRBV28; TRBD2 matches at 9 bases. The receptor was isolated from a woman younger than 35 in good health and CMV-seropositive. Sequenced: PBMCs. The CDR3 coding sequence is TGTGCCAGCAGTTTACGGGGGGGGTTAGCGGGAGAGCCCTACAATGAGCAGTTCTTC. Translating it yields CASSLRGGLAGEPYNEQFF.